Shown below are 5 T cell receptor beta chains from a single sample sequenced in a study of cytomegalovirus exposure and HLA in healthy donors. 60 Vbeta and 13 Jbeta primers were used in PCR. The method was immunoSEQ multiplex PCR; TCRdb's version includes in-frame clones alone and lacks a portion of them. Altogether some 80,000 clones are present, about 77% being singletons, with the ten largest covering about 3%. The specimen was PBMCs. The receptors were sampled from a man aged 45-60 years in good health and CMV-seronegative.

This sequence joins TRBV18 and TRBJ1-1, with D unclear. The ends were cut back, 3 bases at V and 7 bases at J, with 9 bases in the middle. The CDR3 is 12 residues long. Per germline, CDR1 KGHSH and CDR2 LQKENI. In nucleotides, the CDR3 is TGTGCCAGCTCACCGGGCCGGTATGAAGCTTTCTTT. Translated: CASSPGRYEAFF. The whole variable domain, filled in from reference TRBV18 and TRBJ1-1, reads NAGVMQNPRHLVRRRGQEARLRCSPMKGHSHVYWYRQLPEEGLKFMVYLQKENIIDESGMPKERFSAEFPKEGPSILRIQQVVRGDSAAYFCASSPGRYEAFFGQGTRLTVV.

The V call is TRBV9, the J call TRBJ2-6, with a weak D call TRBD1 (5 bases). V lost 2 bases, J lost 4 bases, and 19 bases lay in between. Per germline, CDR1 SGDLS and CDR2 YYNGEE. The CDR3 spans 18 residues. The DNA for the CDR3 is TGTGCCAGCAGCGTGGTGTTAGGGCAGGGATACGGGGCCAACGTCCTGACTTTC. Amino acid sequence: CASSVVLGQGYGANVLTF.

The chain carries TRBV12-2 and TRBJ1-2; the table's D call, TRBD1, was not checked against the DNA. TRBV12-2 represents a pseudogene. The CDR3 is 17 amino acids. The CDR3 region is CASLSPLQGGWIFGYTF. In DNA, the CDR3 is TGTGCAAGTCTATCTCCCCTCCAGGGGGGCTGGATTTTTGGCTACACCTTC.

The chain joins TRBV4-1 to TRBJ1-5; D is ambiguous. V dropped 2 bases and J dropped 0 bases, with 8 bases sitting between them. CDR1 and CDR2 from the germline V gene are MGHRA and YSYEKL. The CDR3 covers 15 residues. The CDR3 DNA reads as TGCGCCAGCAGCCAACAGGACTATAGCAATCAGCCCCAGCATTTT. Amino acids: CASSQQDYSNQPQHF.

The chain is built from TRBV7-3 and TRBJ1-2; D is unclear. The germline CDR1 and CDR2 sequences are SGHTA and FQGTGA. V shed 5 bases and J shed 1 base, with 11 bases lying between them. The CDR3 length is 14 residues. DNA for the CDR3: TGTGCCAGCAGCCCCTCGGGGAGTAACTATGGCTACACCTTC. This translates into CASSPSGSNYGYTF.